This T cell receptor beta chain was captured by sequencing in a study of shared clonotypes between healthy human individuals. Across the whole study: CD4 naive cells filled three plates per donor, CD4 memory three, CD8 naive two and CD8 memory one.

With regard to this clone: Its antigen remains unidentified.

Study-wide points: As a rule, naive subsets had a larger estimated richness than memory subsets.

The investigators split CD4+ cells into a CD45RA+ naive subset and a CD45RA-negative memory subset. Every subset's genomic DNA went evenly onto several immunoSEQ plates. The protocol was immunoSEQ multiplex PCR, while the TCRdb copy is restricted to in-frame clones and leaves out a portion. Here the sample spans some 2,500,000 clones, 90% to 95% being singletons. Losses at the gene ends were 8 bases for V and 3 bases for J; bases not matched to a gene: 8. The CDR3 totals 14 residues. CDR1 and CDR2 (germline): SNHLY, FYNNEI. This TCR was sampled from a man between 18 and 29 years old in good health. Some clones in this sample may be carry-over from other donors' samples. Sequencing was carried out using naive CD4+ T cells from PBMCs. Subset described: CD45RA+ positively selected. The chain is built from TRBV2 and TRBJ2-5; TRBD1 aligns across 8 bases. This chain's CDR3 is CASHQGANKETQYF. DNA for the CDR3: TGTGCCAGCCACCAGGGGGCCAATAAAGAGACCCAGTACTTC.